A selection of T cell receptor beta chains follows, all from one sample in a study of OX40 agonist ivuxolimab in advanced cancers. Sequencing used immunoSEQ multiplex PCR; TCRdb keeps in-frame clones, though not all of them. In the table there are roughly 45,000 clones, around 79% of which are singletons. The sequenced sample was CD4+ or CD8+ T cells sorted from blood, obtained in a trial of the OX40 agonist ivuxolimab. The receptor source for this set is an adult with an advanced solid tumor such as melanoma, head and neck, liver or kidney cancer. The conserved cysteine and the conserved F or W are not part of the CDR3 here.

J: TRBJ1-5
V: TRBV27
CDR3: AIMWGNTGGQPQH

J: TRBJ1-5
V: TRBV18
CDR3: ASSPAGTGSGQPQH

J: TRBJ2-3
V: TRBV19
CDR3: ASSPIPDTQY

J: TRBJ1-2
V: TRBV4-3
CDR3: ASSQDTETYGYT

J: TRBJ2-3
V: TRBV30
CDR3: AWSVGATDTQY

J: TRBJ1-5
V: TRBV27
CDR3: ASSFAQGGQPQH

J: TRBJ2-2
V: TRBV5-1
CDR3: ASSPLLSGRAGTGELF

J: TRBJ1-1
V: TRBV7-9
CDR3: ASSPPGQGSEGTEAF

J: TRBJ2-2
V: TRBV11-2
CDR3: ASSHSGIAGGPGGELF

J: TRBJ2-5
V: TRBV5-8
CDR3: ASGATSALGKTQY

J: TRBJ1-2
V: TRBV6-6
CDR3: ASRPGLSYGYT

J: TRBJ1-1
V: TRBV2
CDR3: ASSVRTENTEAF

J: TRBJ2-3
V: TRBV19
CDR3: ASTLPVVTSGTRTDTQY

J: TRBJ2-4
V: TRBV5-4
CDR3: ASSLGQRLAGGPAKNIQY

J: TRBJ2-1
V: TRBV27
CDR3: ASSLGDEQF

J: TRBJ2-5
V: TRBV11-2
CDR3: ASNSVKETQY

J: TRBJ1-2
V: TRBV6-5
CDR3: ASSRDRGYGYT

J: TRBJ2-5
V: TRBV30
CDR3: AWNRRERETQY

J: TRBJ1-2
V: TRBV6-5
CDR3: ASSYLQSGGAYGYT

J: TRBJ2-1
V: TRBV5-1
CDR3: ASSPGGSLENEQF

J: TRBJ2-1
V: TRBV27
CDR3: ASSLQTSGYNEQF

J: TRBJ2-7
V: TRBV7-2
CDR3: ASSLASGQVRYEQY

J: TRBJ1-1
V: TRBV19
CDR3: ASSMYQDRSEAF

J: TRBJ2-5
V: TRBV15
CDR3: ATSRDIPSGSGTQY

J: TRBJ1-6
V: TRBV7-9
CDR3: ASSRGRMVNSPLH

J: TRBJ1-2
V: TRBV15
CDR3: ATRSYYGYT

J: TRBJ2-6
V: TRBV10-3
CDR3: AISGQLSGANVLT

J: TRBJ1-2
V: TRBV11-2
CDR3: ASRGRTIGYT

J: TRBJ2-5
V: TRBV5-1
CDR3: ASTGQAVGETQY

J: TRBJ1-1
V: TRBV19
CDR3: ASSIVGGIYTEAF

J: TRBJ1-6
V: TRBV19
CDR3: AHSAGAQAPLH

J: TRBJ2-7
V: TRBV30
CDR3: AWSPAGEQY

J: TRBJ1-1
V: TRBV30
CDR3: AWSVILGQGWGTEAF

J: TRBJ2-1
V: TRBV6-5
CDR3: ASSYYKTRRLGEQF

J: TRBJ2-2
V: TRBV6-5
CDR3: ASSYSGGTGELF

J: TRBJ1-1
V: TRBV2
CDR3: ASGWTGGAEAF

J: TRBJ2-7
V: TRBV10-3
CDR3: AITSGSFGEQY

J: TRBJ2-3
V: TRBV5-1
CDR3: ASGDTDTQY

J: TRBJ1-2
V: TRBV6-5
CDR3: ASRGTNTNYGYT

J: TRBJ2-7
V: TRBV27
CDR3: ASSLTLLREQY

J: TRBJ2-7
V: TRBV5-4
CDR3: ASSFAGTTVTYEQY

J: TRBJ1-1
V: TRBV5-4
CDR3: ASSLSQAGDFMNTEAF

J: TRBJ2-7
V: TRBV5-8
CDR3: ASSQGQRVYEQY

J: TRBJ1-4
V: TRBV5-1
CDR3: ASSLAGSQGNRKLF

J: TRBJ2-2
V: TRBV5-4
CDR3: ASSQAQGAANTGELF

J: TRBJ1-2
V: TRBV11-2
CDR3: ASSYPGTGTGGYT

J: TRBJ2-1
V: TRBV30
CDR3: AWRFGGYNEQF